This entry describes one T cell receptor (beta chain). Its matching antigen is unknown. Trimming removed 5 bases from V and 4 bases from J, with 15 bases in between. Germline V lookup: CDR1 SGHTA, CDR2 FQGNSA. CDR3 length equals 15 residues. Cultured CD4+ T cell DNA was sequenced using the Oncomine TCR Beta short-read assay. Each CDR3 protein is one row after TCRdb ran MiXCR on the PCR reads. The sample lists approximately 10,000 distinct CDR3 sequences, 55% to 75% occurring once. Treatment here: roughly ten-day PBMC culture with coronavirus spike peptide pools or control peptides (ViraFEST assay). This entry is derived from a study of vaccination and CD4 T cells after COVID-19. Study overall: Overlapping spike pools from SARS-CoV-2 and HCoV-NL63, HCoV-OC43 and HCoV-229E served as culture stimuli.

Overall study results and limits: Rising from about 20 to 38, the median of SARS-CoV-2-reactive clonotypes did not change significantly. Detection of a median roughly 83% of reactive clones in convalescent patients was confined to the period after vaccination.

The chain couples TRBV7-2 to TRBJ2-1, with a weak D call TRBD2 (6 bases). Sequenced sample: CD4+ T cells from blood, cultured in vitro. This receptor was taken from a human donor who had recovered from COVID-19. The CDR3 sequence: CASSPHRRGYNEQFF. The CDR3 nucleotides read TGTGCCAGCAGCCCCCACAGGCGGGGATACAATGAGCAGTTCTTC.